This record covers a single TCR beta chain. The antigen it recognizes is unknown. Base qualities are not recorded, but no much larger clone differs from it by a single base. This sample is part of a study of T cell responses to AZD1222 COVID-19 vaccine (dated by TCRdb to the early 2020s). Broadly, across the study: AZD1222 recipients whose second dose came at about 4 weeks and those whose second dose came at about 12 weeks were combined into one group, since spike-specific TCR depth and breadth did not differ between the two schedules. Trial participants were enrolled by age into subgroups of 18-55, 56-69 and 70-plus years, and around 150, 29 and 61 TCR-sequenced participants, respectively, were included in these subgroups. TCR sequencing was performed for about 250 trial participants, of whom about 200 were given two doses of AZD1222 and 26 were given two doses of MenACWY control vaccine.

The CDR3 regions of human TCRbeta chains were analyzed by immunosequencing. For the original study's pipeline: TCRs in the repertoires were matched against a reference library of SARS-CoV-2-specific TCRs that had been generated with the MIRA antigen-specificity platform. Breadth was defined as the fraction of unique TCRs that were SARS-CoV-2-associated. Depth was defined as the fraction of total T cells that were SARS-CoV-2-associated. Each spike-specific TCR was assigned to its reactive spike region and to a CD4 or CD8 class using the MIRA data. Log10-transformed breadth and depth values were compared by one-way ANOVA with Sidak's multiple comparisons tests. TCRdb obtained this table from immuneACCESS and retained in-frame rearrangements with V and J assigned. These tables miss some clones; where compared with another copy, unresolved V genes account for less than half of the shortfall, and the remainder is unexplained. Clonal size and the V and J genes are those of that table, whereas D and trimming came from the DNA. For this sample the table gives some 120,000 clones, of which about 85% were detected only once. The ten largest make up around 6.2% of the sample.

The sample's time point label is to be understood as: baseline before first vaccination. Vaccinee samples came from UK trials COV001 and COV002, including a single-blind randomized controlled phase 2/3 trial of AZD1222 (ChAdOx1 nCoV-19) in healthy adults. For TCRbeta chain sequencing, PBMC samples from trial participants were taken at day 0 and at day 28 after the second dose. Clipping removes 4 bases from V and 5 bases from J, with 16 as the unmatched junction base count. The cysteine opens and the phenylalanine closes a CDR3 of 17 amino acids. Solely the CDR3 DNA is kept, with 51 bases framed from the first base. CDR1 and CDR2 were assigned from the germline V gene as MGHDK and SYGVNS. Paper-wide results and their limitations: Vaccine-associated CD4 TCRs spanned the whole spike protein, with dominant responses in regions 160-218 and 743-854. Because no day 14 peak-response samples were available, the repertoires could be characterized only after the peak T cell response. Spike-specific TCR breadth and depth rose significantly after two AZD1222 doses compared with day 0 and with MenACWY recipients. Epitopes outside the regions mutated in the B.1.351 and B.1.1.7 variants were reportedly recognized by nearly half of the unique spike-specific TCRs. Conclusions about previously exposed vaccinees are limited because only six or seven AZD1222 recipients were SARS-CoV-2 seropositive at baseline. The 56-69-year group was small, and its depth increase did not reach significance, likely because of low power. Participants were mostly white British, with more females than males. The authors suggested clonal diversity may have been underestimated.

The material sequenced was peripheral blood, taken on day 0 of AZD1222 vaccination. The origin of this receptor is an adult in good health. The sequence links TRBV25-1 to TRBJ1-2, and 7 junction bases match TRBD1. The CDR3 loop reads CASSGAGGQSHPYGYTF. The DNA sequence is as follows: TGTGCCAGCAGTGGGGCCGGGGGACAGTCACACCCTTATGGCTACACCTTC.